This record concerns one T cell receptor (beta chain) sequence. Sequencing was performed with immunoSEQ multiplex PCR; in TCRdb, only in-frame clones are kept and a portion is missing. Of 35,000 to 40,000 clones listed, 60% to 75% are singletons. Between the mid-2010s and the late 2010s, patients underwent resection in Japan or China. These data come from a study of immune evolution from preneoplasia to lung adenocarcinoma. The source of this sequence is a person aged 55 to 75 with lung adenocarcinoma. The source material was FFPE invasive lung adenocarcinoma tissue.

Here the CDR3 DNA reads TGCGCCAGCAGCAGCGGGAGCTCCTACGAGCAGTACTTC. Amino acids: CASSSGSSYEQYF. The chain carries TRBV5-1 and TRBJ2-7; 8 bases align to TRBD2. The ends lost 4 bases at V and 0 bases at J; junction bases unmatched: 0. There are 13 residues in the CDR3. Germline V gene data show CDR1 as SGHRS and CDR2 as YFSETQ. Looking up the rest from reference TRBV5-1 and TRBJ2-7 gives the full variable domain: KAGVTQTPRYLIKTRGQQVTLSCSPISGHRSVSWYQQTPGQGLQFLFEYFSETQRNKGNFPGRFSGRQFSNSRSEMNVSTLELGDSALYLCASSSGSSYEQYFGPGTRLTVT.